This T cell receptor (beta chain) was found in a study of cytomegalovirus exposure and HLA in healthy donors. Germline CDR1 is MDHEN and CDR2 is SYDVKM. There are 14 residues in the CDR3. V dropped 8 bases and J dropped 3 bases, with 13 bases sitting between them. Use of 60 Vbeta and 13 Jbeta primers characterized the PCR. The table came from immunoSEQ multiplex PCR; TCRdb's copy has only in-frame clones and leaves some out. The data contain about 160,000 clones, roughly four fifths of them singletons. Sequenced sample: PBMCs. The receptor's source is a girl aged 2 to 9 in good health and CMV-seropositive. The chain joins TRBV28 to TRBJ2-2; D gene ambiguous. CDR3 nucleotide sequence: TGTGCCAGCGGCGGAACTCTTGACACCGGGGAGCTGTTTTTT. Amino acids: CASGGTLDTGELFF.